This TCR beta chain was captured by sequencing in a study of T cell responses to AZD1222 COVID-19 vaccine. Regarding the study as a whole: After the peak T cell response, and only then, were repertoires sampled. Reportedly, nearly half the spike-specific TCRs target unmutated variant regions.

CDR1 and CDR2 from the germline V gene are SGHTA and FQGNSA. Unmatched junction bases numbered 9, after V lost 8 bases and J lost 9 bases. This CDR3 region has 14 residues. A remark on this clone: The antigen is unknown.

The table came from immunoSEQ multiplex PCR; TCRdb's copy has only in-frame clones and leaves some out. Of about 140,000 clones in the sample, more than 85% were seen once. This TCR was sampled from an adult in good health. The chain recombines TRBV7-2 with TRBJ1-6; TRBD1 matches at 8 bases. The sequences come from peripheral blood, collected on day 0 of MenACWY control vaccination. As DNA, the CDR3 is TGTGCCAGCGAAGGACAGGGAGCTGGTTCACCCCTCCACTTT. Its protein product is CASEGQGAGSPLHF.